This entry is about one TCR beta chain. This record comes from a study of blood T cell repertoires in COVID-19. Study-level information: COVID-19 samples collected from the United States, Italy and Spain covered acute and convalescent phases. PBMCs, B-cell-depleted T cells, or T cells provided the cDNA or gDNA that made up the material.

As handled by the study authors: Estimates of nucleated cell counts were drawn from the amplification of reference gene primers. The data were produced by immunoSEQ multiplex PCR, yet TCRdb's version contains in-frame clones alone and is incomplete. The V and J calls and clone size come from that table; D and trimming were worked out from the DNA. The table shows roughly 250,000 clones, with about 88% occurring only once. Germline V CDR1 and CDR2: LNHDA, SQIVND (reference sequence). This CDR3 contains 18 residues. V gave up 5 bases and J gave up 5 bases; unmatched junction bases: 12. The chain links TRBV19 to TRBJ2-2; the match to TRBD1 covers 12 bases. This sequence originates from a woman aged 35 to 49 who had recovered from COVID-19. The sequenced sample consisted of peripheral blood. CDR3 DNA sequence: TGTGCCAGTAGTGGTGGGACAGGGGGCGCTTTCCGTACCGGGGAGCTGTTTTTT. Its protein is CASSGGTGGAFRTGELFF.